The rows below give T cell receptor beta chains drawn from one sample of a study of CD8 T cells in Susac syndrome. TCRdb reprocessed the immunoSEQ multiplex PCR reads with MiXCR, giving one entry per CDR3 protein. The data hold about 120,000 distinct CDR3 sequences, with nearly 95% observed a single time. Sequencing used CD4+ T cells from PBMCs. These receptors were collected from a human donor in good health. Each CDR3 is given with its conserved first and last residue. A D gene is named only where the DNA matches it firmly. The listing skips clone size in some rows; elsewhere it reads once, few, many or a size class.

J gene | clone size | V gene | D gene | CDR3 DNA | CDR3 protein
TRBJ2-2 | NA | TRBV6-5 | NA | TGTGCCAGCAGTTACTGGCCTCGCGGGGAGCTGTTTTTT | CASSYWPRGELFF
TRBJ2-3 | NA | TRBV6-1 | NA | TGTGCCAGCAGAGCCCCGCCTGATACGCAGTATTTT | CASRAPPDTQYF
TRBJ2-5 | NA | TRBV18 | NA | TGTGCCAGCCGAACCCAAGAGACCCAGTACTTC | CASRTQETQYF
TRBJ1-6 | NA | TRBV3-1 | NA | TGTGCCAGCAGCCAAGCCTCAGGGGCCAGACCTTGGTGCGTTTCCGGATCACCCCTCCACTTT | CASSQASGARPWCVSGSPLHF
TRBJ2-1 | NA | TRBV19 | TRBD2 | TGTGCCAGTAGTATTGGGAGCGGGAGAGTGGATGAGCAGTTCTTC | CASSIGSGRVDEQFF
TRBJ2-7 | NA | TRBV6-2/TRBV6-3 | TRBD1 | TGTGCCAGCAGTTACTCGATAGGTGACAGGGGGCTTCGCGAGCAGTACTTC | CASSYSIGDRGLREQYF
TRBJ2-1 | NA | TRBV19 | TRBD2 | TGTGCCAGCCGTAACCCGGGACTAGCGGCCATCGACTCCTACAATGAGCAGTTCTTC | CASRNPGLAAIDSYNEQFF
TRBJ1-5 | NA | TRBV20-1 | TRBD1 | TGCAGTGCCAGGGACAGGGATCAGCCCCAGCATTTT | CSARDRDQPQHF
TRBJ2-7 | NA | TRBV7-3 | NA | TGTGCCAGCAGCTTATCATCCACCTCCTACGAGCAGTACTTC | CASSLSSTSYEQYF
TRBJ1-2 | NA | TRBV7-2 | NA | TGTGCCAGCAGCATGGACCTCACAGGGGGCTACACCTTC | CASSMDLTGGYTF
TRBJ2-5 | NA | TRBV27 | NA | TGTGCCAGCAGTTTATATAAGGGCAGCGACACCCAGTACTTC | CASSLYKGSDTQYF
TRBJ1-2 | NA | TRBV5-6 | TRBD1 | TGTGCCAGCAGCGAAACAGGGGGCAGTTCCGGCTACACCTTC | CASSETGGSSGYTF
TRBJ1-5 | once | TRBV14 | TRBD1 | TGTGCCAGCAGCCAAGGTCCCCACATACCACAGGGGAGACGCAATCAGCCCCAGCATTTT | CASSQGPHIPQGRRNQPQHF
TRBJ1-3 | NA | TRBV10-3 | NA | TGTGCCATCGAGGGCTCTGGAAACACCATATATTTT | CAIEGSGNTIYF
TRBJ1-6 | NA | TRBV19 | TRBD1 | TGTGCCAGTAGTGAGGGGACAGGGGGCAATTCACCCCTCCACTTT | CASSEGTGGNSPLHF
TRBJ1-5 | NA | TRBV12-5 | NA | TGTGCTAGTGCCGAACAGGAGGATCAGCCCCAGCATTTT | CASAEQEDQPQHF
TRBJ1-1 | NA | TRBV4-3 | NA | TGCGCCAGCAGCCAAGTGACGGCATCTACTGAAGCTTTCTTT | CASSQVTASTEAFF
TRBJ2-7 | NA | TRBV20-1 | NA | TGCAGTGCTACCGGGACTTCCGGCTACGAGCAGTACTTC | CSATGTSGYEQYF
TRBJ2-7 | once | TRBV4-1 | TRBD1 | TGCGCCAGCAGCCCCCTGGGCGGGGACAGGGGCTACGAGCAGTACTTC | CASSPLGGDRGYEQYF
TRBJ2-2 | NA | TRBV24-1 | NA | TGTGCCACCAGTGATCCTCAAACAGGGACCGGGGAGCTGTTTTTT | CATSDPQTGTGELFF
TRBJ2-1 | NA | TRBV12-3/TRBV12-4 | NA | TGTGCCAGCACCCAGGACCATTTCCTTTCCGAAAGCTCCTACAATGAGCAGTTCTTC | CASTQDHFLSESSYNEQFF
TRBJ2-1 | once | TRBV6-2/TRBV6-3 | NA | TGTGCCAGCAGTATACGGGTTGGGGGTAATGAGCAGTTCTTC | CASSIRVGGNEQFF
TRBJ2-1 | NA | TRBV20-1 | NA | TGCAGTGCTAGATCAAAGGTCAATGAGCAGTTCTTC | CSARSKVNEQFF
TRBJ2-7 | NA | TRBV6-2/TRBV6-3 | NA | TGTGCCAGCAGTGTTGGGCCGTACGAGCAGTACTTC | CASSVGPYEQYF
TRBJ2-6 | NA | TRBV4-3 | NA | TGCGCCAGCAGCCAAGATTTGGTTCGGGGAAGCTCTGGGGCCAACGTCCTGACTTTC | CASSQDLVRGSSGANVLTF
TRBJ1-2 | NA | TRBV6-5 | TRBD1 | TGTGCCAGCCGAGACGCGGACAGGGTGGACGGCTACACCTTC | CASRDADRVDGYTF
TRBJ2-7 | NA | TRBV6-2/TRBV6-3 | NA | TGTGCCAGCAGTACTCCGGGACGAGGAGGATACGAGCAGTACTTC | CASSTPGRGGYEQYF
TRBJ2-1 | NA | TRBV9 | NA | TGTGCCAGCAGCGTAGACCCCCGGGAGATCAATGAGCAGTTCTTC | CASSVDPREINEQFF
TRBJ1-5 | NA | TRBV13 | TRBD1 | TGTGCCAGCAGCTTACGGACAGGGGGAAGGTTCGGGCCCCAGCATTTT | CASSLRTGGRFGPQHF
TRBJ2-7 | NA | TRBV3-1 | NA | TGTGCCAGCAGCCAAGTAACAGCTTACGAGCAGTACTTC | CASSQVTAYEQYF
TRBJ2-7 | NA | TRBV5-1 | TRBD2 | TGCGCCAGCAGCTTGGACTCGGGGGGGCTTGACTACGAGCAGTACTTC | CASSLDSGGLDYEQYF
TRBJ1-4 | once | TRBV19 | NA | TGTGCCAGTAGACCCAGGGGCCTGAATGAAAAACTGTTTTTT | CASRPRGLNEKLFF
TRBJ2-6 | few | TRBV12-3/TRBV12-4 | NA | TGTGCCAGCAGTTTGGCTGGGGCCAACGTCCTGACTTTC | CASSLAGANVLTF
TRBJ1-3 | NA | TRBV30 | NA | TGTGCCTGGAGTAGTATCATGCATCCTGGAAACACCATATATTTT | CAWSSIMHPGNTIYF
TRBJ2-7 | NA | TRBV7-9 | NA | TGTGCCAGCAGCTCCCGGGACACCGAAATCGAGCAGTACTTC | CASSSRDTEIEQYF
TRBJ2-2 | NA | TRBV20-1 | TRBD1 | TGCAGTGCTAGAGATATCGGGGACAGGGCTTACAAGAACACCGGGGAGCTGTTTTTT | CSARDIGDRAYKNTGELFF
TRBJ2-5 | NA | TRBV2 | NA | TGTGCCAGCAGTGGGCTCTGGGTGGTCCAAGAGACCCAGTACTTC | CASSGLWVVQETQYF
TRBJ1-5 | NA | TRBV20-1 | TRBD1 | TGCAGTGCTAGAGCCAGGACAGGGGCTAATCAGCCCCAGCATTTT | CSARARTGANQPQHF
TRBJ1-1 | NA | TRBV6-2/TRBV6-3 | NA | TGTGCCAGCAGTTACAGGTCAAACACTGAAGCTTTCTTT | CASSYRSNTEAFF
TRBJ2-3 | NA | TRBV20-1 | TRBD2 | TGCAGTGCTAGCAGGGGAGCGGGAGGGAGCACAGATACGCAGTATTTT | CSASRGAGGSTDTQYF